The rows below give T cell receptor beta chains drawn from one sample of a study of cytomegalovirus exposure and HLA in healthy donors. Libraries were prepared by immunoSEQ multiplex PCR; TCRdb keeps only in-frame clonotypes and omits some of them. The sample has some 4,500 clones, approximately 81% seen once. Sequencing was done on a sample of PBMCs. These TCRs come from a woman aged 40 to 55 in good health and CMV-seropositive. The CDR3 runs from the conserved cysteine through the conserved F or W. A D gene is named only where the DNA matches it firmly. The size of a clone is reported for some rows only, either as once, few or many, or as a class for expanded clones.

d_call	clone_size	v_call	j_call	cdr3_nt	cdr3_aa
TRBD1	.	TRBV7-9	TRBJ1-1	TGTGCCAGCACCGACAGGGCAATGAACACTGAAGCTTTCTTT	CASTDRAMNTEAFF
.	.	TRBV28	TRBJ1-2	TGTGCCAGCAGTAAAGGAGACTTTCCCACCTTC	CASSKGDFPTF
TRBD1	few	TRBV9	TRBJ2-1	TGTGCCAGCAGCGCGGACAGGAGCTCCTACAATGAGCAGTTCTTC	CASSADRSSYNEQFF
.	.	TRBV30	TRBJ2-3	TGTGCCTGGACCGACTTTTACACAGATACGCAGTATTTT	CAWTDFYTDTQYF
TRBD2	.	TRBV6-4	TRBJ2-1	TGTGCCAGCAGTGAGGGTCTAGCGGAGAGCGATGAGCAGTTCTTC	CASSEGLAESDEQFF
TRBD1	.	TRBV6-5	TRBJ1-2	TGTGCCAGCAGCCCTGACAGGGATGCTAACTATGGCTACACCTTC	CASSPDRDANYGYTF
.	.	TRBV10-2	TRBJ2-3	TGCGCCAGCAGTGAGAATCATGCAGATACGCAGTATTTT	CASSENHADTQYF
TRBD2	.	TRBV6-4	TRBJ2-1	TGTGCCAGCAGTGATGAGGCTAGCGGGAGCTATGAGCAGTTCTTC	CASSDEASGSYEQFF
.	.	TRBV30	TRBJ1-6	TGTGCCTGGAGTGCGGCGGGGGAGGCGACGTCACCCCTCCACTTT	CAWSAAGEATSPLHF
.	.	TRBV29-1	TRBJ1-2	TGCAGCCCCATGACTGTGGAGGACGGCTACACCTTC	CSPMTVEDGYTF
.	.	TRBV30	TRBJ2-5	TGTGCCTGGAGTTGGACAACACAAGAGACCCAGTACTTC	CAWSWTTQETQYF
.	.	TRBV5-6	TRBJ1-2	TGTGCCAGCAGCCTGGACACGAACTATGGCTACACCTTC	CASSLDTNYGYTF
.	.	TRBV30	TRBJ1-1	TGTGCCTGGAGTGACCCAGGGATCGAAGCTTTCTTT	CAWSDPGIEAFF
TRBD1	.	TRBV25-1	TRBJ1-1	TGTGCCAGCAGTGACACAGGGGAATCCACTGAAGCTTTCTTT	CASSDTGESTEAFF
.	.	TRBV6-5	TRBJ1-3	TGTGCCAGCAGTTACTCAGAGTCTGGAAACACCATATATTTT	CASSYSESGNTIYF
TRBD2	.	TRBV5-1	TRBJ2-1	TGCGCCAGCAGCTTGGAGGGTAGCGGGGGGACCTCCTACAATGAGCAGTTCTTC	CASSLEGSGGTSYNEQFF
.	.	TRBV29-1	TRBJ2-1	TGCAGCGTTGACAGGTCCTACAATGAGCAGTTCTTC	CSVDRSYNEQFF
.	once	TRBV7-9	TRBJ1-6	TGTGCCAGCCGCACTCAGGGGTCACCCCTCCACTTT	CASRTQGSPLHF
.	.	TRBV30	TRBJ1-4	TGTGCCTGGAGTGTTAAGGGGATTAATGAAAAACTGTTTTTT	CAWSVKGINEKLFF
.	.	TRBV30	TRBJ1-5	TGTGCCTGGAGTCAGGGCTATAGCAATCAGCCCCAGCATTTT	CAWSQGYSNQPQHF
.	.	TRBV29-1	TRBJ2-5	TGCAGCGTCAGTGAAGGGGAAGAGACCCAGTACTTC	CSVSEGEETQYF
TRBD1	.	TRBV4-1	TRBJ2-7	TGCGCCAGCAGCCAAGCTTGGGGAGACAGGGGAACCTACGAGCAGTACTTC	CASSQAWGDRGTYEQYF
.	.	TRBV6-5	TRBJ1-1	TGTGCCAGCAGTTACCTCACAGGGTTGAGCACTGAAGCTTTCTTT	CASSYLTGLSTEAFF
.	.	TRBV19	TRBJ1-2	TGTGCCAGTAGTATCGGTCAGGGGTTCTATGGCTACACCTTC	CASSIGQGFYGYTF
.	.	TRBV15	TRBJ2-1	TGTGCCACCAGCGGTTCCGGGACATACAATGAGCAGTTCTTC	CATSGSGTYNEQFF
.	.	TRBV30	TRBJ1-6	TGTGCCTGGAGGCGGGGACTAGGAAATTCACCCCTCCACTTT	CAWRRGLGNSPLHF
TRBD2	.	TRBV6-4	TRBJ2-1	TGTGCCAGCAGTGACTCGGGGGAGGGACCCGATGAGCAGTTCTTC	CASSDSGEGPDEQFF
TRBD1	.	TRBV6-5	TRBJ1-5	TGTGCCAGCAGGACGGACAGGGGGAGCAATCAGCCCCAGCATTTT	CASRTDRGSNQPQHF
.	.	TRBV13	TRBJ2-7	TGTGCCAGCAGCTCTCCGGGACTGGAGACCTACGAGCAGTACTTC	CASSSPGLETYEQYF
TRBD1	.	TRBV29-1	TRBJ1-2	TGCAGCGCCGGGCCACAAAGTTGGCAGGGGGGTGGCTACACCTTC	CSAGPQSWQGGGYTF
.	.	TRBV19	TRBJ1-2	TGTGCCAGTAGCCCAGGGTACGGCTACACCTTC	CASSPGYGYTF
TRBD1	.	TRBV6-5	TRBJ1-2	TGTGCCAGCAGTCCTAACAGGGGACAAGATGGCTACACCTTC	CASSPNRGQDGYTF
.	.	TRBV5-6	TRBJ2-7	TGTGCCAGCAGCTTGGGGAGTTGGGGCCCCTCCTACGAGCAGTACTTC	CASSLGSWGPSYEQYF
.	once	TRBV28	TRBJ2-7	TGTGCCAGCAGGCGGGGTTCCTACGAGCAGTACTTC	CASRRGSYEQYF
.	.	TRBV4-2	TRBJ1-5	TGTGCCAGCAGCCAAGTTTCCCAAAGCAATCAGCCCCAGCATTTT	CASSQVSQSNQPQHF
.	.	TRBV6-5	TRBJ1-2	TGTGCCAGCAGATCGTCAGGGTATTCTAACTATGGCTACACCTTC	CASRSSGYSNYGYTF
TRBD1	.	TRBV6-5	TRBJ1-1	TGTGCCAGCAGTAGTGGGACAGGGGTGGTTGAAGCTTTCTTT	CASSSGTGVVEAFF
TRBD1	.	TRBV30	TRBJ2-2	TGTGCCTGGACCGTGGGACAGGAAAGAACCGGGGAGCTGTTTTTT	CAWTVGQERTGELFF
.	.	TRBV10-2	TRBJ1-2	TGCGCCAGCAGTGCCCAACTTAACTATGGCTACACCTTC	CASSAQLNYGYTF
.	.	TRBV30	TRBJ2-1	TGTGCCTGGGGGGGAGGTAGCTCCTACAATGAGCAGTTCTTC	CAWGGGSSYNEQFF
.	.	TRBV30	TRBJ1-5	TGTGCCTGGAGCGACAACGATCAGCCCCAGCATTTT	CAWSDNDQPQHF
.	.	TRBV19	TRBJ2-7	TGTGCCAGTAGTGCCGGCGGCTCCTACGAGCAGTACTTC	CASSAGGSYEQYF
.	.	TRBV6-5	TRBJ1-1	TGTGCCAGCAGCGGAGAGTACACTGAAGCTTTCTTT	CASSGEYTEAFF
TRBD1	.	TRBV29-1	TRBJ2-5	TGCAGCGCAGCCTGGGACAGGTATCAAGAGACCCAGTACTTC	CSAAWDRYQETQYF
TRBD2	.	TRBV4-2	TRBJ2-3	TGTGCCAGCAGCCAAGACTATAGTAGCGGGCACAGCACAGATACGCAGTATTTT	CASSQDYSSGHSTDTQYF
.	.	TRBV29-1	TRBJ2-6	TGCAGCGTTGATGGAGTGTCTGGGGCCAACGTCCTGACTTTC	CSVDGVSGANVLTF
TRBD1	.	TRBV14	TRBJ1-4	TGTGCCAGCAGCTCACAGGGGCTTCGGGAAAAACTGTTTTTT	CASSSQGLREKLFF
.	.	TRBV29-1	TRBJ2-1	TGCAGCGGAGGGGGCAATGAGCAGTTCTTC	CSGGGNEQFF
.	.	TRBV30	TRBJ1-5	TGTGCCTGGAGCCAGACAGATCTTAGCAATCAGCCCCAGCATTTT	CAWSQTDLSNQPQHF
.	.	TRBV29-1	TRBJ1-1	TGCAGCGTCGGGAGGGTGAACACTGAAGCTTTCTTT	CSVGRVNTEAFF
TRBD1	few	TRBV6-6	TRBJ1-4	TGTGCCAGCAGGGGAGGGACAGGTCCAAGTGAAAAACTGTTTTTT	CASRGGTGPSEKLFF
TRBD1	.	TRBV6-1	TRBJ2-5	TGTGCCAGCAGTGAAAAGGGGGCAGATGAGACCCAGTACTTC	CASSEKGADETQYF
TRBD2	once	TRBV29-1	TRBJ2-1	TGCAGCGGAACTAGCGGGAGGACGGGAAATGAGCAGTTCTTC	CSGTSGRTGNEQFF
TRBD2	.	TRBV29-1	TRBJ2-1	TGCAGCGCCGGCGGGGGACTTCTCTACAATGAGCAGTTCTTC	CSAGGGLLYNEQFF
TRBD1	.	TRBV5-1	TRBJ2-1	TGCGCCAGCAGCTTTAGGGACAGGGGCTCCTACAATGAGCAGTTCTTC	CASSFRDRGSYNEQFF